These 17 T cell receptor beta chains came from one sample sequenced in a study of vaccination and CD4 T cells after COVID-19. No antigen has been assigned to these receptors. Sample treatment: approximately 9-day PBMC culture with coronavirus spike peptide pools or control peptides (ViraFEST assay). Sequencing of cultured CD4+ T cell DNA used the Oncomine TCR Beta short-read assay. TCRdb recomputed calls from the PCR reads with MiXCR, one row per CDR3 protein. Of roughly 12,000 distinct CDR3 sequences in the sample, around 50% were seen once. Sequenced: CD4+ T cells from blood, cultured in vitro. These receptors originate from a human donor who had recovered from COVID-19.

The V gene is TRBV19, the J gene TRBJ2-5; TRBD1 agrees at 8 bases. This CDR3 is built from 14 residues. Germline V CDR1 and CDR2: LNHDA, SQIVND (reference sequence). Trimming at V came to 5 bases and at J to 1 base, leaving 3 bases not matched to a gene. CDR3 coding DNA: TGTGCCAGTAGTGTGGACAGGGTCCAAGAGACCCAGTACTTC. Translated: CASSVDRVQETQYF.

The chain joins TRBV2 to TRBJ2-5; 8 nucleotides match TRBD2. CDR1 SNHLY and CDR2 FYNNEI come from the germline V gene. This CDR3 region has 14 residues. J gave up 4 bases and V 8 bases, and 9 bases lay outside the gene matches. CDR3 loop: CASFEREGLETQYF. The CDR3 DNA is TGTGCCAGCTTTGAACGGGAGGGCCTAGAGACCCAGTACTTC. The complete variable domain, with remaining parts taken from reference TRBV2 and TRBJ2-5, reads EPEVTQTPSHQVTQMGQEVILRCVPISNHLYFYWYRQILGQKVEFLVSFYNNEISEKSEIFDDQFSVERPDGSNFTLKIRSTKLEDSAMYFCASFEREGLETQYFGPGTRLLVL.

The chain employs TRBV5-1 and TRBJ1-1; TRBD1 aligns across 10 bases. With V trimmed by 0 bases and J by 11 bases, 4 bases remained unmatched. Germline V CDR1 and CDR2: SGHRS, YFSETQ. The length of the CDR3 is 13 residues. The DNA of the CDR3 is TGCGCCAGCAGCTTGGGGGACAGGGGAATGGCTTTCTTT. Amino acid sequence: CASSLGDRGMAFF.

This chain connects TRBV20-1 to TRBJ2-7, with D possibly TRBD2 on 6 matching bases. V was shortened by 0 bases and J by 5 bases, with 14 bases between the two germline ends. The CDR3 has 14 amino acids. CDR1 is DFQATT, CDR2 SNEGSKA, per germline (reference sequence). The CDR3 nucleotides are TGCAGTGCTAGAGATCCCGGGACTCAGCACGAGCAGTACTTC. As protein: CSARDPGTQHEQYF.

This chain uses TRBV10-3 with TRBJ1-1, with a possible D match to TRBD1 (6 bases). With 6 bases removed from V and 5 bases from J, the gap between germline ends came to 7 bases. CDR3 length equals 11 residues. Germline V gene sequence: CDR1 ENHRY, CDR2 SYGVKD. DNA for the CDR3: TGTGCCATCAGAGGGACAACTGAAGCTTTCTTT. Translating it yields CAIRGTTEAFF.

The chain combines TRBV7-3 with TRBJ2-3; possibly TRBD2 for D (6 bases). V was shortened by 4 bases and J by 6 bases, with 14 bases between the two germline ends. The CDR3 length is 14 residues. The V gene's germline CDR1 is SGHTA and CDR2 FQGTGA. CDR3 nucleotides: TGTGCCAGCAGCTCCTCGGGACTGGCGGATACGCAGTATTTT. Translating it yields CASSSSGLADTQYF.

This clonotype was seen more than once but under ten times. This chain links TRBV7-9 with TRBJ1-5; D gene uncertain. The germline CDR1 and CDR2 sequences are SEHNR and FQNEAQ (reference sequence). The CDR3 has 13 amino acids. With 5 bases removed from V and 4 bases from J, the gap between germline ends came to 9 bases. As DNA, the CDR3 is TGTGCCAGCAGCATCGCGGGGAATCAGCCCCAGCATTTT. It yields the protein CASSIAGNQPQHF.

The chain is built from TRBV28 and TRBJ2-6, with TRBD1 as a possible D gene (6 bases). There are 19 residues in the CDR3. Trimming took 5 bases from V and 0 from J, leaving 20 bases between them. Per the germline V gene, CDR1 is MDHEN and CDR2 is SYDVKM. CDR3 DNA: TGTGCCAGCAGTCCGGTAGGACAGCTCCGAAGCTCTGGGGCCAACGTCCTGACTTTC. The encoded protein is CASSPVGQLRSSGANVLTF.

This clonotype was recorded a few times. The chain joins TRBV6-1 to TRBJ1-6; D gene ambiguous. The CDR3 totals 14 residues. The ends were cut back, 9 bases at V and 5 bases at J, with 14 bases in the middle. Germline V gene data show CDR1 as MNHNS and CDR2 as SASEGT. The CDR3 loop reads CASNTAGNNSPLHF. CDR3 in DNA: TGTGCCAGTAATACCGCCGGGAATAATTCACCCCTCCACTTT.

This clonotype has only a few counts. The chain couples TRBV7-2 to TRBJ2-3; D not resolved. This CDR3 comprises 12 residues. From germline, CDR1 is SGHTA and CDR2 FQGNSA. Deletions cut 5 bases from V and 4 bases from J, with 7 bases between. The CDR3 bases are TGTGCCAGCAGCCCCGTTGCAGATACGCAGTATTTT. Encoded protein: CASSPVADTQYF.

The genes are TRBV20-1 and TRBJ2-1, with 14 bases fitting TRBD2. Germline V gene lookup returns CDR1 DFQATT and CDR2 SNEGSKA (reference sequence). The CDR3 has 18 amino acids. With 4 bases clipped from V and 1 base from J, the junction kept 9 bases outside the gene matches. The CDR3 sequence: CSANGLAGGGGSYNEQFF. CDR3 DNA: TGCAGTGCTAACGGACTAGCGGGAGGAGGGGGGTCCTACAATGAGCAGTTCTTC.

The chain uses TRBV30 and TRBJ1-3, with D hard to call. V lost 8 bases and J lost 7, with 9 bases in between. This CDR3 contains 10 residues. CDR1 is GTSNPN, CDR2 SVGIG, per germline (reference sequence). CDR3 nucleotides: TGTGCCGGGGAACGGAACACCATATATTTT. Translation gives CAGERNTIYF. The full variable domain, in which reference TRBV30 and TRBJ1-3 provide the parts outside the CDR3, is SQTIHQWPATLVQPVGSPLSLECTVEGTSNPNLYWYRQAAGRGLQLLFYSVGIGQISSEVPQNLSASRPQDRQFILSSKKLLLSDSGFYLCAGERNTIYFGEGSWLTVV.

This sequence joins TRBV10-1 and TRBJ2-5; D is undetermined. The CDR3 runs to 13 residues. The germline V gene has CDR1 WNHNN and CDR2 SYGVQD (reference sequence). V was trimmed by 2 bases and J by 2 bases, leaving 6 bases between them. CDR3 DNA: TGCGCCAGCAGTGAGGTTTGGCAAGAGACCCAGTACTTC. This sequence encodes CASSEVWQETQYF.

The chain joins TRBV5-4 to TRBJ2-5; D is possibly TRBD1 (5 bases). The CDR3 is 13 amino acids. Germline CDR1 and CDR2: SGHNT and YYREEE (reference sequence). Trimming stripped 0 bases from V and 7 bases from J, with 10 bases between. The CDR3 protein is CASSLVEGATQYF. In DNA form, the CDR3 reads TGTGCCAGCAGCTTGGTTGAAGGGGCGACCCAGTACTTC. The variable domain in full, with the rest retrieved from reference TRBV5-4 and TRBJ2-5, is ETGVTQSPTHLIKTRGQQVTLRCSSQSGHNTVSWYQQALGQGPQFIFQYYREEENGRGNFPPRFSGLQFPNYSSELNVNALELDDSALYLCASSLVEGATQYFGPGTRLLVL.

The chain is built from TRBV7-6 and TRBJ2-5; D is uncertain. In germline, CDR1 is SGHVS, CDR2 FNYEAQ. The CDR3 is 15 residues long. Trimming cost V 1 base and J 2 bases, with 11 bases left between them. The CDR3 spells CASSLGSGRQETQYF. As DNA, the CDR3 is TGTGCCAGCAGCTTAGGTTCGGGCAGACAAGAGACCCAGTACTTC.

The chain couples TRBV7-9 to TRBJ2-2; no clear D. CDR3 length: 13 residues. V was shortened by 2 bases and J by 8 bases, with 9 bases between the two germline ends. In germline, CDR1 is SEHNR, CDR2 FQNEAQ (reference sequence). The CDR3 DNA follows: TGTGCCAGCAGCTTACGCCTGGGTGGGGAGCTGTTTTTT. The encoded protein is CASSLRLGGELFF. Full variable domain (outside the CDR3, taken from reference TRBV7-9 and TRBJ2-2): DTGVSQNPRHKITKRGQNVTFRCDPISEHNRLYWYRQTLGQGPEFLTYFQNEAQLEKSRLLSDRFSAERPKGSFSTLEIQRTEQGDSAMYLCASSLRLGGELFFGEGSRLTVL.

V usage is TRBV28 and J usage is TRBJ1-5; D call uncertain. V was trimmed by 7 bases and J by 1 base, leaving 17 bases between them. CDR1 is MDHEN, CDR2 SYDVKM, per germline. This CDR3 is 16 amino acids long. CDR3 sequence (DNA): TGTGCCAGCAATGAGGGAGGGTCGAACAGCAATCAGCCCCAGCATTTT. This encodes CASNEGGSNSNQPQHF.